This T cell receptor beta chain was identified during a study of blood T cells in healthy people across ages. Overall study results and limits: Roughly linearly, TCR beta diversity per million T cells fell as age increased. Strong correlation existed between TCR beta diversity and naive T cell percentage. Estimates of total diversity, which came from one million sequenced T cells, were considered to be underestimates.

This clonotype was counted ten times or more. Antigen: not known. Then a second PCR, running roughly 7 to 11 cycles, was carried out with a sample-barcoded 5' primer and a J-beta primer mix. Researchers report that a template-switch adaptor with 12 random nucleotides tagged each cDNA molecule. TCRdb used MiXCR to reprocess the 5' RACE reads, holding one entry per CDR3 protein. The sample includes 600,000 to 850,000 distinct CDR3 sequences, around 46% of them seen just once. The CDR3 is 16 amino acids. Germline V gene sequence: CDR1 SEHNR, CDR2 FQNEAQ (reference sequence). V was pared by 2 bases and J by 2 bases, with 5 bases of the junction left unmatched.

This rearrangement joins TRBV7-9 to TRBJ2-3, with TRBD1 matching over 9 bases. The source of this sequence is an older woman in good health. The sequenced material came from blood. The CDR3 DNA reads TGTGCCAGCAGCTTACTGGGACAGGGACACACAGATACGCAGTATTTT. Protein sequence: CASSLLGQGHTDTQYF.